The 26 T cell receptor beta chains in this list originate from one sample, sequenced in a study of T cells in Graves' hyperthyroidism and ophthalmopathy. The source material, RNA transcripts, was used to amplify TCR beta CDR3 regions. The HTBI primer set drove a first-round RT-PCR of the TCR CDR3. MiXCR was run by TCRdb on the multiplex PCR reads, yielding one entry per CDR3 protein. Of about 400,000 distinct CDR3 sequences listed, roughly 15% were seen once; the top ten hold approximately 19%. The sample comprised blood. The source of these receptors is a woman in her sixties or seventies with Graves' ophthalmopathy.

This chain uses TRBV19 with TRBJ1-6, with a tentative D call TRBD1 (6 bases). This CDR3 is 16 amino acids long. V gave up 3 bases and J gave up 0 bases, with 9 bases separating them. CDR1 LNHDA and CDR2 SQIVND come from the germline V gene (reference sequence). The CDR3 DNA is TGTGCCAGTAGTATGGACAGCAGCTCCTATAATTCACCCCTCCACTTT. Amino acids: CASSMDSSSYNSPLHF.

Details on this clonotype: A much more abundant neighbour one base away suggests this may be a read error. The chain joins TRBV2 to TRBJ2-2; TRBD2 matches 8 bases. This CDR3 contains 17 residues. Germline V gene sequence: CDR1 SNHLY, CDR2 FYNNEI. V was pared by 7 bases and J by 5 bases, with 15 bases of the junction left unmatched. CDR3 region: CASTRGGTGATTGELFF. The CDR3 region has the DNA TGTGCCAGCACACGGGGGGGGACTGGGGCAACAACCGGGGAGCTGTTTTTT.

The chain's CDR3 is CASSLRNRRDTQYF. In DNA, the CDR3 is TGTGCCAGCAGTTTAAGGAACCGAAGGGATACGCAGTATTTT. This sequence joins TRBV27 and TRBJ2-3; no definite D call. CDR3 length: 14 residues. The ends were cut back, 2 bases at V and 6 bases at J, with 12 bases in the middle. Looked up from germline, CDR1 is MNHEY and CDR2 is SMNVEV (reference sequence).

This clonotype was seen repeatedly, ten times or more. V is TRBV20-1 and J is TRBJ1-4; 7 positions agree with TRBD1. The CDR3 runs to 13 residues. Trimming took 6 bases from V and 2 from J; bases not matched to a gene: 3. Germline values: CDR1 DFQATT, CDR2 SNEGSKA (reference sequence). The CDR3 sequence is CSAEGATNEKLFF. CDR3 DNA: TGCAGTGCAGAGGGGGCGACTAATGAAAAACTGTTTTTT.

This clonotype was seen more than once but under ten times. This sequence joins TRBV5-1 and TRBJ2-7, with TRBD1 matching 8 bases. V shed 4 bases, J shed 7 bases, and the junction held 10 bases outside the gene matches. Germline V gene lookup returns CDR1 SGHRS and CDR2 YFSETQ. This CDR3 has 14 amino acids. In DNA form, the CDR3 reads TGCGCCAGCAGCCCCGGGACAGGCACCGAGGAGCAGTACTTC. Its protein product is CASSPGTGTEEQYF.

This rearrangement joins TRBV5-1 to TRBJ2-1, with TRBD2 identical over 8 bases. CDR1 and CDR2 (germline): SGHRS, YFSETQ. CDR3 length: 15 amino acids. Germline trimming cut 4 bases from V and 9 bases from J; bases unmatched to any gene: 12. The CDR3 loop is CASSTGLAGGGEQFF. Written as DNA, the CDR3 is TGCGCCAGCAGCACGGGTCTAGCGGGTGGGGGTGAGCAGTTCTTC.

The rearrangement joins TRBV4-1 to TRBJ2-3; D gene ambiguous. Trimming stripped 0 bases from V and 3 bases from J, with 13 bases between. The CDR3 loop spans 16 amino acids. The germline gives CDR1 MGHRA, CDR2 YSYEKL. The CDR3 DNA sequence: TGCGCCAGCAGCCAAGAAGGCGGCCGGGTGACAGATACGCAGTATTTT. Translation: CASSQEGGRVTDTQYF.

Ten or more counts support this clonotype. V usage is TRBV28 and J usage is TRBJ2-5; possibly TRBD1 or TRBD2 for D (6 bases each). CDR1 is MDHEN and CDR2 is SYDVKM in the germline V gene. Between the trimmed V and J ends, which lost 4 bases and 2 bases, there was a span of 11 bases. The CDR3 covers 14 residues. This CDR3 reads CASSSGGSQETQYF. In DNA form, the CDR3 reads TGTGCCAGCAGTTCCGGGGGCTCACAAGAGACCCAGTACTTC. The entire variable domain, with the rest obtained from reference TRBV28 and TRBJ2-5, is as follows: DVKVTQSSRYLVKRTGEKVFLECVQDMDHENMFWYRQDPGLGLRLIYFSYDVKMKEKGDIPEGYSVSREKKERFSLILESASTNQTSMYLCASSSGGSQETQYFGPGTRLLVL.

This clonotype was seen many times. This chain links TRBV12-3 or TRBV12-4 with TRBJ2-7; tentatively, D is TRBD1 or TRBD2 (5 bases each). The V end was cut by 6 bases, the J end by 4 bases, with 10 bases between. The CDR3 spans 12 residues. The CDR3 DNA sequence: TGTGCCAGCAGGACAGCGGATTACGAGCAGTACTTC. This codes for CASRTADYEQYF.

Concerning this clonotype: At one end, the junction sequence differs from germline, possibly due to a read error. The gene calls are TRBV14 and TRBJ1-1; 7 bases map to TRBD1. The CDR3 is made up of 15 amino acids. The V gene's germline CDR1 is SGHDN and CDR2 FVKESK. The CDR3 is CANSRNRGRGTEAFF. As DNA, the CDR3 is TGTGCCAACAGCCGCAACAGGGGAAGGGGCACTGAAGCTTTCTTT.

This clonotype was found many times. V gene TRBV10-3 combines with J gene TRBJ2-7; 10 bases map to TRBD1. V lost 6 bases and J lost 2; bases outside the gene matches: 4. This CDR3 is built from 14 residues. Germline CDR1 is ENHRY and CDR2 is SYGVKD. In DNA form, the CDR3 reads TGTGCCATCAGACCCGGGACAGGGGCCTACGAGCAGTACTTC. Translated: CAIRPGTGAYEQYF.

The chain combines TRBV7-9 with TRBJ2-7; D may correspond to TRBD1 or TRBD2 (5 bases each). This CDR3 has 15 amino acids. Trimming left V 1 base short and J 7 bases short, with 17 bases between. Germline assignment: CDR1 SEHNR and CDR2 FQNEAQ (reference sequence). The CDR3, as DNA: TGTGCCAGCAGCTTAGATGCTGTCGGGGACCTAGAGCAGTACTTC. Its protein is CASSLDAVGDLEQYF.

There are many counts of this clonotype. The CDR3 sequence: CASSLAGATNEKLFF. Here the CDR3 DNA reads TGTGCCAGCAGTTTAGCCGGGGCAACTAATGAAAAACTGTTTTTT. The chain is built from TRBV28 and TRBJ1-4; D is unclear. This CDR3 region has 15 residues. V lost 2 bases, J lost 0 bases, and 7 bases lay in between. Germline V gene lookup returns CDR1 MDHEN and CDR2 SYDVKM.

This clonotype was detected only a few times. The CDR3 region is CASSLSPRLARQFF. The CDR3 region has the DNA TGTGCCAGCAGTTTGTCCCCACGACTAGCGCGGCAGTTCTTC. The rearrangement joins TRBV28 to TRBJ2-1; TRBD2 agrees at 8 bases. This CDR3 has 14 amino acids. Germline CDR1 reads MDHEN; CDR2 reads SYDVKM. J lost 12 bases, V lost 3 bases, and 10 bases had no gene match.

J is TRBJ2-3 and V is TRBV30, with 9 bases lining up with TRBD1. The trim removed 3 bases at V and 3 bases at J, leaving 4 bases unmatched. The CDR3 has 14 amino acids. Germline values: CDR1 GTSNPN, CDR2 SVGIG (reference sequence). The DNA for the CDR3 is TGTGCCTGGAGATCGGGACAGGGAACAGATACGCAGTATTTT. Translated, it gives CAWRSGQGTDTQYF.

As for this clonotype: Being one base from a much bigger clone, this may be a read error. The rearrangement uses TRBV27 and TRBJ1-2; 7 nucleotides match TRBD1. This CDR3 has 16 amino acids. Germline CDR1 and CDR2: MNHEY and SMNVEV (reference sequence). J was trimmed by 4 bases and V by 5 bases; bases with no gene match: 13. CDR3 DNA: TGTGCCAGCAGTCTCACACAGGGGCCCCCCGGCTATGGCTACACCTTC. Translation gives CASSLTQGPPGYGYTF.

The sample holds many counts of this clonotype. V is TRBV18 and J is TRBJ2-7, with a tentative D call TRBD2 (5 bases). CDR1 KGHSH and CDR2 LQKENI come from the germline V gene. The CDR3 has 14 amino acids. Trimming shortened V by 6 bases and J by 3 bases, and 15 bases separated the two germline ends. The DNA of the CDR3 is TGTGCCAGCTCGCGTGCGGGCGTGAGCTACGAGCAGTACTTC. Protein product: CASSRAGVSYEQYF.

The V gene is TRBV28, the J gene TRBJ2-3; D unclear. Germline loops: CDR1 MDHEN, CDR2 SYDVKM. The CDR3 has 15 residues. The V end was cut by 5 bases, the J end by 1 base, with 13 bases between. CDR3 nucleotides: TGTGCCAGCAGTATAGCCTTTGGCGGCACAGATACGCAGTATTTT. Translation gives CASSIAFGGTDTQYF.

In this sample, this clonotype turned up many times. The chain uses TRBV20-1 and TRBJ2-1; 9 bases match TRBD1. The V gene's germline CDR1 is DFQATT and CDR2 SNEGSKA (reference sequence). The CDR3 is made up of 14 amino acids. With V trimmed by 2 bases and J by 9 bases, 8 bases remained unmatched. CDR3: CSARLPDRGGEQFF. In DNA form, the CDR3 reads TGCAGTGCTAGACTCCCGGACAGGGGAGGTGAGCAGTTCTTC.

The V and J genes are TRBV11-2 and TRBJ2-1; TRBD2 matches 11 bases. The V segment lost 5 bases and the J segment 10 bases; nucleotides outside the gene matches: 13. Germline CDR1 SGHAT, CDR2 FQNNGV. CDR3 size: 16 residues. The CDR3 DNA reads TGTGCCAGCAGCCCCATGACTAGCGGGATTTCTCGAGAGCAGTTCTTC. Translating gives CASSPMTSGISREQFF.

The chain combines TRBV11-2 with TRBJ2-3, with TRBD2 identical over 8 bases. The germline V gene has CDR1 SGHAT and CDR2 FQNNGV. The CDR3 length is 16 residues. The V segment lost 2 bases and the J segment 0 bases; nucleotides outside the gene matches: 4. This CDR3 reads CASSLIPSGSTDTQYF. The CDR3 DNA reads TGTGCCAGCAGCTTAATCCCTAGCGGGAGCACAGATACGCAGTATTTT. Using reference TRBV11-2 and TRBJ2-3 for the parts outside the CDR3, the full variable domain is EAGVAQSPRYKIIEKRQSVAFWCNPISGHATLYWYQQILGQGPKLLIQFQNNGVVDDSQLPKDRFSAERLKGVDSTLKIQPAKLEDSAVYLCASSLIPSGSTDTQYFGPGTRLTVL.

The genes are TRBV19 and TRBJ1-5; 8 bases are a match to TRBD1. This CDR3 is built from 14 residues. V gave up 5 bases and J gave up 7 bases; unmatched junction bases: 7. CDR1 and CDR2 (germline): LNHDA, SQIVND (reference sequence). CDR3 protein: CASSLTGGGQPQHF. CDR3 in DNA: TGTGCCAGTAGTTTAACAGGGGGGGGACAGCCCCAGCATTTT.

This clonotype has a handful of counts. The chain recombines TRBV7-9 with TRBJ1-3, with 10 nucleotides matching TRBD1. CDR1 and CDR2 (germline): SEHNR, FQNEAQ (reference sequence). This CDR3 is built from 20 residues. V trimming: 3 bases; J trimming: 0 bases; junction bases outside the gene matches: 14. The CDR3 loop reads CASSLAGGQGTIYSGNTIYF. CDR3 sequence (DNA): TGTGCCAGCAGCTTGGCTGGGGGACAGGGGACAATTTACTCTGGAAACACCATATATTTT.

This clonotype was counted a few times. J is TRBJ1-5 and V is TRBV19, with D unresolved. The V gene's germline CDR1 is LNHDA and CDR2 SQIVND (reference sequence). The CDR3 length is 15 residues. The germline V and J ends were trimmed by 5 bases and 5 bases, with 16 bases remaining between them. CDR3: CASSPVGTLDQPQHF. CDR3 bases: TGTGCCAGTAGTCCGGTGGGCACACTCGATCAGCCCCAGCATTTT.

CDR3 region: CSAVTGVEKLFF. CDR3 coding DNA: TGCAGTGCTGTGACAGGCGTTGAAAAACTGTTTTTT. The V and J genes are TRBV20-1 and TRBJ1-4; D is possibly TRBD1 (6 bases). V lost 5 bases, J lost 7 bases, and 11 bases lay in between. The length of the CDR3 is 12 residues. The germline V gene encodes CDR1 DFQATT and CDR2 SNEGSKA (reference sequence).

J is TRBJ2-1 and V is TRBV10-3; 9 nucleotides align to TRBD2. The CDR3 has 16 amino acids. V gave up 6 bases and J gave up 7 bases; unmatched junction bases: 13. The germline V gene has CDR1 ENHRY and CDR2 SYGVKD. CDR3 in DNA: TGTGCCATCAGCATTGAACCAGCGGGAGGCAGTAATGAGCAGTTCTTC. Encoded protein: CAISIEPAGGSNEQFF.